These 29 T cell receptor beta chains came from one sample sequenced in a study of CD4 T cells in relation to SARS-CoV-2 and coronaviruses. These receptors' targets are unknown. Before the COVID-19 pandemic, during about 2010-2019, CD4+ T cells were taken from unexposed donors. Isolation of CD4+ T cells took place after less than twelve days in culture. Profiling relied on immunoSEQ multiplex PCR, and the TCRdb table lists in-frame clones only, not all of them. The sample lists more than 20,000 clones, around 76% occurring once. Input material: CD4+ T cells from PBMCs, cultured in vitro. Receptors were obtained from a human donor in good health.

The chain has TRBV5-1 and TRBJ2-1; possible D gene TRBD2, 5 bases. Trimming pared 4 bases from V and 1 base from J, leaving 9 bases between. CDR1 is SGHRS, CDR2 YFSETQ, per germline. This CDR3 contains 14 residues. CDR3 amino acids: CASSEEGSYNEQFF. CDR3 coding DNA: TGCGCCAGCAGCGAAGAGGGTTCCTACAATGAGCAGTTCTTC.

V and J are TRBV14 and TRBJ2-7; no clear D gene. V was shortened by 0 bases and J by 5 bases, with 11 bases between the two germline ends. Germline lookup yields CDR1 SGHDN and CDR2 FVKESK. The CDR3 consists of 14 residues. Here the CDR3 reads CASSQDYSWDEQYF. Written as DNA, the CDR3 is TGTGCCAGCAGCCAAGACTATAGTTGGGACGAGCAGTACTTC.

The chain has TRBV28 and TRBJ2-7; TRBD1 aligns across 9 bases. V shed 4 bases, J shed 6 bases, and the junction held 7 bases outside the gene matches. Germline values: CDR1 MDHEN, CDR2 SYDVKM. The CDR3 loop spans 14 amino acids. The CDR3 bases are TGTGCCAGCAGTTCACCGGGACAGGGTGGCGAGCAGTACTTC. Translated: CASSSPGQGGEQYF.

The chain employs TRBV5-1 and TRBJ1-2, with 7 positions matching TRBD1. The germline V gene has CDR1 SGHRS and CDR2 YFSETQ. V lost 0 bases to trimming and J lost 7 bases; unmatched junction nucleotides: 6. This CDR3 spans 14 amino acids. CDR3 coding DNA: TGCGCCAGCAGCTTGGGCCAGGGGGTTAGTGGCTACACCTTC. Protein sequence: CASSLGQGVSGYTF.

The chain links TRBV2 to TRBJ2-4; D not resolved. V lost 5 bases, J lost 6 bases, and 8 bases lay in between. CDR3 length equals 12 residues. Germline CDR1 is SNHLY and CDR2 is FYNNEI. The CDR3 DNA reads as TGTGCCAGCAGTCCCACCGGAAACATTCAGTACTTC. It codes for CASSPTGNIQYF. The variable domain in full, with the rest retrieved from reference TRBV2 and TRBJ2-4, is EPEVTQTPSHQVTQMGQEVILRCVPISNHLYFYWYRQILGQKVEFLVSFYNNEISEKSEIFDDQFSVERPDGSNFTLKIRSTKLEDSAMYFCASSPTGNIQYFGAGTRLSVL.

This clone occurred a few times. This sequence joins TRBV11-2 and TRBJ1-4, with no clear D. Looked up from germline, CDR1 is SGHAT and CDR2 is FQNNGV. The V and J ends lost 2 bases and 7 bases respectively, with 14 bases between them. This CDR3 region has 15 residues. Written as DNA, the CDR3 is TGTGCCAGCAGCTTAAACCTAGTGGTGGGTGAAAAACTGTTTTTT. Its translation: CASSLNLVVGEKLFF. Using reference TRBV11-2 and TRBJ1-4 for the parts outside the CDR3, the full variable domain is EAGVAQSPRYKIIEKRQSVAFWCNPISGHATLYWYQQILGQGPKLLIQFQNNGVVDDSQLPKDRFSAERLKGVDSTLKIQPAKLEDSAVYLCASSLNLVVGEKLFFGSGTQLSVL.

This clone was seen a handful of times. V and J are TRBV7-6 and TRBJ2-7, with D tentatively TRBD1 or TRBD2 (5 bases each). V dropped 1 base and J dropped 1 base, with 11 bases sitting between them. The CDR3 covers 15 residues. Germline CDR1 reads SGHVS; CDR2 reads FNYEAQ. CDR3 sequence reads: CASSLGRDGSYEQYF. CDR3 nucleotide sequence: TGTGCCAGCAGCTTAGGTCGGGACGGATCCTACGAGCAGTACTTC. The variable domain in full, with the rest retrieved from reference TRBV7-6 and TRBJ2-7, is GAGVSQSPRYKVTKRGQDVALRCDPISGHVSLYWYRQALGQGPEFLTYFNYEAQQDKSGLPNDRFSAERPEGSISTLTIQRTEQRDSAMYRCASSLGRDGSYEQYFGPGTRLTVT.

The CDR3 region has the DNA TGTGCCAGCAGCTCCCGGGCCTCCGGCGATACGCAGTATTTT. It codes for CASSSRASGDTQYF. The chain combines TRBV11-1 with TRBJ2-3; D is undetermined. The germline CDR1 and CDR2 sequences are SGHAT and FQDESV (reference sequence). V lost 4 bases and J 6 bases, leaving 14 bases between the germline ends. CDR3 length: 14 residues.

This clone was seen a few times. The gene calls are TRBV7-2 and TRBJ2-2; D unresolved. This CDR3 spans 14 amino acids. V was shortened by 3 bases and J by 4 bases, with 9 bases between the two germline ends. CDR1 is SGHTA and CDR2 is FQGNSA in the germline V gene. CDR3 bases: TGTGCCAGCAGCTTGCATGGGCCCACCGGGGAGCTGTTTTTT. The encoded protein is CASSLHGPTGELFF.

V and J are TRBV5-4 and TRBJ1-4; 8 nucleotides align to TRBD1. Losses at the gene ends were 4 bases for V and 7 bases for J; bases not matched to a gene: 9. The CDR3 covers 15 residues. The germline V gene encodes CDR1 SGHNT and CDR2 YYREEE (reference sequence). The CDR3 DNA sequence: TGTGCCAGCAGCCCAAGGACAGGGTTGAGTGAAAAACTGTTTTTT. Amino acid sequence: CASSPRTGLSEKLFF.

This chain links TRBV4-3 with TRBJ1-1, with 7 positions matching TRBD1. Germline V gives CDR1 LGHNA, CDR2 YSLEER. The junction had 2 bases not matched to a gene; V was cut back by 4 bases and J by 0 bases. The length of the CDR3 is 14 residues. The CDR3 nucleotides are TGCGCCAGCAGCCGGGGACAGATGAACACTGAAGCTTTCTTT. It codes for CASSRGQMNTEAFF.

The chain links TRBV18 to TRBJ2-3; D is unclear. The germline V gene has CDR1 KGHSH and CDR2 LQKENI. Deletions cut 3 bases from V and 2 bases from J, with 15 bases between. The CDR3 has 16 amino acids. The CDR3 here is CASSPQPGHSTDTQYF. CDR3 sequence (DNA): TGTGCCAGCTCACCTCAACCGGGCCATTCCACAGATACGCAGTATTTT.

The chain combines TRBV18 with TRBJ2-3, with TRBD2 matching 15 bases. The CDR3 is 21 residues long. Germline lookup yields CDR1 KGHSH and CDR2 LQKENI. J was trimmed by 3 bases and V by 4 bases; bases with no gene match: 17. CDR3 sequence (DNA): TGTGCCAGCTCACTGGGAGGGGAGGGGACTAGCGGGAGGATGGGGACAGATACGCAGTATTTT. It codes for CASSLGGEGTSGRMGTDTQYF. The full variable domain, with the rest looked up from reference TRBV18 and TRBJ2-3, is NAGVMQNPRHLVRRRGQEARLRCSPMKGHSHVYWYRQLPEEGLKFMVYLQKENIIDESGMPKERFSAEFPKEGPSILRIQQVVRGDSAAYFCASSLGGEGTSGRMGTDTQYFGPGTRLTVL.

The chain has TRBV19 and TRBJ1-6; D uncertain. Trimming stripped 5 bases from V and 7 bases from J, with 9 bases between. Germline V gene lookup returns CDR1 LNHDA and CDR2 SQIVND (reference sequence). The CDR3 covers 13 residues. CDR3 region: CASSEGPNSPLHF. Here the CDR3 DNA reads TGTGCCAGTAGTGAGGGTCCCAATTCACCCCTCCACTTT.

A few counts support this clone. This chain uses TRBV5-4 with TRBJ1-2; 8 bases are shared with TRBD1. The CDR3 contains 15 residues. V dropped 0 bases and J dropped 8; count of bases not matched to a gene: 9. CDR1 and CDR2 (germline): SGHNT, YYREEE (reference sequence). The CDR3 DNA reads TGTGCCAGCAGCTTGGCCCTGGGACAGGCGGGGGGCTACACCTTC. This translates into CASSLALGQAGGYTF.

In its sample, this clone was seen once. The V call is TRBV5-1, the J call TRBJ2-7, with 8 bases lining up with TRBD2. CDR3 size: 18 residues. The V gene end was trimmed by 0 bases and the J gene end by 9 bases; junction bases not matched to a gene: 20. CDR1 and CDR2 from the germline V gene are SGHRS and YFSETQ. CDR3 amino acids: CASSLDRRGSSGSALQYF. In DNA, the CDR3 is TGCGCCAGCAGCTTGGATCGGCGGGGGTCCAGCGGGAGCGCTTTGCAGTACTTC. Together with reference TRBV5-1 and TRBJ2-7, the CDR3 gives the full variable domain: KAGVTQTPRYLIKTRGQQVTLSCSPISGHRSVSWYQQTPGQGLQFLFEYFSETQRNKGNFPGRFSGRQFSNSRSEMNVSTLELGDSALYLCASSLDRRGSSGSALQYFGPGTRLTVT.

The chain recombines TRBV18 with TRBJ2-7, with 8 bases that match TRBD2. Germline CDR1 KGHSH, CDR2 LQKENI. The V and J ends lost 6 bases and 1 base, in that order; junction bases with no gene match: 11. This CDR3 contains 16 residues. The CDR3 DNA follows: TGTGCCAGCTCCTCAACACATAGCGGGGTTTCCTACGAGCAGTACTTC. Translating gives CASSSTHSGVSYEQYF.

This clone has more than one count but fewer than ten. The V call is TRBV6-5, the J call TRBJ2-7; no reliable D call. CDR1 is MNHEY, CDR2 SVGAGI, per germline. The CDR3 sequence is 14 residues long. Trimming cost V 6 bases and J 4 bases, with 16 bases left between them. CDR3 in amino acids: CASSNPSAQYEQYF. The CDR3, as DNA: TGTGCCAGCAGCAACCCCAGCGCCCAGTACGAGCAGTACTTC.

The DNA for the CDR3 is TGTGCCAGCAGCCTGGGGCACACCGGGGAGCTGTTTTTT. This codes for CASSLGHTGELFF. The chain recombines TRBV3-1 (or the pseudogene TRBV3-2) with TRBJ2-2; maybe TRBD1 (5 bases). Trimming stripped 4 bases from V and 3 bases from J, with 6 bases between. Germline values: CDR1 LGHDT, CDR2 YNNKEL (reference sequence). The CDR3 runs 13 residues.

This clone was observed once. This chain connects TRBV3-1 (or the pseudogene TRBV3-2) to TRBJ2-1, with D perhaps matching TRBD2 (6 bases). The CDR3 covers 14 residues. Trimming cost V 5 bases and J 3 bases, with 11 bases left between them. Germline V gene data show CDR1 as LGHDT and CDR2 as YNNKEL (reference sequence). Written as DNA, the CDR3 is TGTGCCAGCAGCTCACGCGGGGACTACAATGAGCAGTTCTTC. Residues: CASSSRGDYNEQFF.

The chain joins TRBV7-2 to TRBJ2-5; 8 bases match TRBD1. Germline-derived CDR1 and CDR2 are SGHTA and FQGNSA. This CDR3 spans 13 amino acids. With V trimmed by 5 bases and J by 2 bases, 1 base remained unmatched. CDR3 protein: CASSNRGQETQYF. In DNA form, the CDR3 reads TGTGCCAGCAGCAACAGGGGGCAAGAGACCCAGTACTTC.

The chain employs TRBV2 and TRBJ1-1, with D perhaps matching TRBD1 (5 bases). The CDR3 sequence is 15 residues long. Germline V CDR1 and CDR2: SNHLY, FYNNEI. Trimming took 5 bases from V and 1 from J, leaving 14 bases between them. DNA of the CDR3: TGTGCCAGCAGTCCCCGGGACGGGGCGAACACTGAAGCTTTCTTT. Amino acid sequence: CASSPRDGANTEAFF. The entire variable domain, with the rest obtained from reference TRBV2 and TRBJ1-1, is as follows: EPEVTQTPSHQVTQMGQEVILRCVPISNHLYFYWYRQILGQKVEFLVSFYNNEISEKSEIFDDQFSVERPDGSNFTLKIRSTKLEDSAMYFCASSPRDGANTEAFFGQGTRLTVV.

This clone was counted a few times. V gene TRBV30 combines with J gene TRBJ2-1; the match to TRBD2 covers 14 bases. V lost 3 bases, J lost 2 bases, and 3 bases stayed unmatched. The length of the CDR3 is 16 residues. Germline values: CDR1 GTSNPN, CDR2 SVGIG (reference sequence). The CDR3 DNA follows: TGTGCCTGGAGCCGGGGACTAGCGGGAGCCTACAATGAGCAGTTCTTC. Translation: CAWSRGLAGAYNEQFF. The full variable domain, its missing parts supplied by reference TRBV30 and TRBJ2-1, is SQTIHQWPATLVQPVGSPLSLECTVEGTSNPNLYWYRQAAGRGLQLLFYSVGIGQISSEVPQNLSASRPQDRQFILSSKKLLLSDSGFYLCAWSRGLAGAYNEQFFGPGTRLTVL.

V usage is TRBV6-1 and J usage is TRBJ2-7, with D possibly being TRBD1 (6 bases). The CDR3 covers 17 residues. Trimming took off 2 bases at V and 3 bases at J, with 20 bases between the two ends. The germline CDR1 and CDR2 sequences are MNHNS and SASEGT. DNA for the CDR3: TGTGCCAGCAGTGAAATGATAAAGAGGACAGCCTACTACGAGCAGTACTTC. It specifies CASSEMIKRTAYYEQYF.

This chain connects TRBV6-5 to TRBJ2-1, with D unresolved. V was shortened by 6 bases and J by 4 bases, with 10 bases between the two germline ends. The V gene's germline CDR1 is MNHEY and CDR2 SVGAGI. This CDR3 spans 13 amino acids. CDR3 DNA: TGTGCCAGCAGCTTAGGGCGTTACAATGAGCAGTTCTTC. Residues: CASSLGRYNEQFF.

This CDR3 is CASSPGGQNSPLHF. CDR3 DNA: TGTGCCAGCAGCCCGGGCGGTCAGAATTCACCCCTCCACTTT. The V gene is TRBV5-4, the J gene TRBJ1-6; D is undetermined. Germline loops: CDR1 SGHNT, CDR2 YYREEE (reference sequence). This CDR3 comprises 14 residues. Trimming stripped 4 bases from V and 7 bases from J, with 12 bases between.

This clone was detected only a few times. The V and J genes are TRBV7-2 and TRBJ2-2; 10 bases fit TRBD2. CDR1 SGHTA and CDR2 FQGNSA come from the germline V gene. Losses at the gene ends were 8 bases for V and 6 bases for J; bases not matched to a gene: 12. The CDR3 covers 16 residues. CDR3 nucleotide sequence: TGTGCCAGCCGCTCTTTCCTAGCGGGGGCCGCCGGGGAGCTGTTTTTT. As protein: CASRSFLAGAAGELFF.

The chain employs TRBV4-1 and TRBJ2-5; 10 nucleotides agree with TRBD1. The ends lost 0 bases at V and 5 bases at J; junction bases unmatched: 15. This CDR3 comprises 19 residues. Germline V gene lookup returns CDR1 MGHRA and CDR2 YSYEKL. The CDR3 here is CASSQDLDRGSSLQETQYF. The CDR3, as DNA: TGCGCCAGCAGCCAAGATTTGGACAGGGGGAGCTCGTTACAGGAGACCCAGTACTTC.

The gene calls are TRBV9 and TRBJ2-6; D is uncertain. The CDR3 contains 16 residues. Germline CDR1 is SGDLS and CDR2 is YYNGEE. Trimming pared 0 bases from V and 0 bases from J, leaving 7 bases between. Written as DNA, the CDR3 is TGTGCCAGCAGCGTAGTAGCAGTCTCTGGGGCCAACGTCCTGACTTTC. Translated: CASSVVAVSGANVLTF.